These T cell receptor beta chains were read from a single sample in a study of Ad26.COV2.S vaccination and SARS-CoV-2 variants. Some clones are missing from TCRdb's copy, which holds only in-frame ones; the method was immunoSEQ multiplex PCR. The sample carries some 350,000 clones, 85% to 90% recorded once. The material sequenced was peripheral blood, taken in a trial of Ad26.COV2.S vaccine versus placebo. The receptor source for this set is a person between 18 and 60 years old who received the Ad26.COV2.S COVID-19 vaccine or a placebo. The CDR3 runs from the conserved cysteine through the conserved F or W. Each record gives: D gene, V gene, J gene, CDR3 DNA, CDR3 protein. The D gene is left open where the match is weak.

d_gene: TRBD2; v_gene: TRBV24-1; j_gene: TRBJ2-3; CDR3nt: TGTGCCACCAGTGCGGGCGGGGGATCCACAGATACGCAGTATTTT; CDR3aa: CATSAGGGSTDTQYF
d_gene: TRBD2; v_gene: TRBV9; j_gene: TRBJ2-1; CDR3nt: TGTGCCAGCAGCCCCGGGGGGGGCCACTACAATGAGCAGTTCTTC; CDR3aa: CASSPGGGHYNEQFF
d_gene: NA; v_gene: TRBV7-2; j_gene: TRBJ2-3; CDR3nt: TGTGCCAGCAGCATCCAGGGGATAGTGGATACGCAGTATTTT; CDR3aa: CASSIQGIVDTQYF
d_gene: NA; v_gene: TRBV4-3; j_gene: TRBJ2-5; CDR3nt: TGCGCCAGCAGCCAAGATACGAGAGTATTTGGGACCCAGTACTTC; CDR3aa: CASSQDTRVFGTQYF
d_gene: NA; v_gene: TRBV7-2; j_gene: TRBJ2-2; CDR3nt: TGTGCCAGCAGCCCCCTACCGGGGGGCGCCTCTCCTAACACCGGGGAGCTGTTTTTT; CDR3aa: CASSPLPGGASPNTGELFF
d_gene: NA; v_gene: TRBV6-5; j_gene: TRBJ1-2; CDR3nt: TGTGCCAGCACTGGTCCGACAACCTCTAACTATGGCTACACCTTC; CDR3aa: CASTGPTTSNYGYTF
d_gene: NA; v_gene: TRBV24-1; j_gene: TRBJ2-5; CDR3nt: TGTGCCACCAGTGATTTGCTGGGGGAGACCCAGTACTTC; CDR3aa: CATSDLLGETQYF
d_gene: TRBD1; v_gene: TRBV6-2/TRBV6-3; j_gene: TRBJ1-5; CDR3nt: TGTGCCAGCAGTCGACAGGGGCCCAATCAGCCCCAGCATTTT; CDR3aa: CASSRQGPNQPQHF
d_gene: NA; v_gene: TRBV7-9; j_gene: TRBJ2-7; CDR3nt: TGTGCCAGCAGCTTTGTATGGGAAGACGAGCAGTACTTC; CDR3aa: CASSFVWEDEQYF
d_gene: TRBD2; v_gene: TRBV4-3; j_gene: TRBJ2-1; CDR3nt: TGCGCCAGCAGCCCTAGCGGGAGGGCCTACAATGAGCAGTTCTTC; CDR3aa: CASSPSGRAYNEQFF
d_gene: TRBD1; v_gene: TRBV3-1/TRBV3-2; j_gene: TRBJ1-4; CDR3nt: TGTGCCAGCAGCAACAGGGGGCGCAATGAAAAACTGTTTTTT; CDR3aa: CASSNRGRNEKLFF
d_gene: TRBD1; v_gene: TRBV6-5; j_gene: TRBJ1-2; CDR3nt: TGTGCCAGCAGTCCCGGACAGGGTGGGAATGGCTACACCTTC; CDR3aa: CASSPGQGGNGYTF